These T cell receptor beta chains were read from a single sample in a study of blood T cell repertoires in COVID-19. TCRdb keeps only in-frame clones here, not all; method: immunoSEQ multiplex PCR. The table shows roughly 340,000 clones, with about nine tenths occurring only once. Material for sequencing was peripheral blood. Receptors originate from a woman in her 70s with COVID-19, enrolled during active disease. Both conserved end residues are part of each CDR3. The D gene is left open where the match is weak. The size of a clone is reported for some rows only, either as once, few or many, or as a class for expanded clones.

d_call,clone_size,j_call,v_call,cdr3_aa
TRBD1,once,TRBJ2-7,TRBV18,CASSPLDRGPSEQYF
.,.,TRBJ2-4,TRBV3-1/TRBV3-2,CASSQGGERQYF
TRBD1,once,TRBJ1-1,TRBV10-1,CASSPGGQGAPEAFF
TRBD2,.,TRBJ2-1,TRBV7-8,CASSYQRLAVYNEQFF
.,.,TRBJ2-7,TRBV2,CASSPYWDTPYEQYF
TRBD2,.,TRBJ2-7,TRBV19,CASSLAGEAYEQYF
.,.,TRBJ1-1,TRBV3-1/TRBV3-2,CASSQVPGGTEAFF
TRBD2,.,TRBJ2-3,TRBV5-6,CASSLRGGSTDTQYF
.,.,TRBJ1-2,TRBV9,CASSVEGVGYTF
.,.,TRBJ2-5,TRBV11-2,CASSSGVGFQETQYF
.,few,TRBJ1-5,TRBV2,CASSDREGQPQHF
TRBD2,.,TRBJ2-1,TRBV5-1,CASSSTEGLAGNEQFF
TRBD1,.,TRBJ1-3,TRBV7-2,CASSFPGGGNTIYF
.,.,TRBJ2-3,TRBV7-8,CASSLGRSTDTQYF
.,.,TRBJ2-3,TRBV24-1,CATSDASNPDTQYF
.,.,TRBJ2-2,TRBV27,CASSPPPGELHTGELFF